This entry describes one T cell receptor (beta chain). Its cognate antigen is unknown. The data derive from a study of T cell responses to AZD1222 COVID-19 vaccine. The study, taken as a whole, reports: Just 5 or 6 AZD1222 recipients tested seropositive at baseline.

V was trimmed by 0 bases and J by 4 bases, leaving 13 bases between them. The V gene's germline CDR1 is SGHRS and CDR2 YFSETQ. The CDR3 is made up of 15 amino acids. TCRdb's table, derived via immunoSEQ multiplex PCR, lists solely in-frame clones and lacks some. In the table there are about 130,000 clones, about 87% of which are singletons. The TCR comes from an adult in good health. This specimen was peripheral blood, taken on day 0 of AZD1222 vaccination. The rearrangement joins TRBV5-1 to TRBJ1-2, with a possible D match to TRBD1 (5 bases). This CDR3 reads CASSLGRDLLYGYTF. The CDR3 DNA reads as TGCGCCAGCAGCTTGGGCAGGGACCTTCTCTATGGCTACACCTTC.